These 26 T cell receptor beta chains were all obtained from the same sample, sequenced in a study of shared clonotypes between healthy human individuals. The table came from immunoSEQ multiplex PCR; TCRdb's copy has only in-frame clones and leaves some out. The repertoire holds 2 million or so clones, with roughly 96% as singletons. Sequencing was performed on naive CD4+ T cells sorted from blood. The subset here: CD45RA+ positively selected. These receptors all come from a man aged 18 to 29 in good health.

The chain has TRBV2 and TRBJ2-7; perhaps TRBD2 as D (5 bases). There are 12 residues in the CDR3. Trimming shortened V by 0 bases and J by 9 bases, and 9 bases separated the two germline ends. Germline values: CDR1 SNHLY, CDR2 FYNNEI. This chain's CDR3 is CASSEAARGQYF. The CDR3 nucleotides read TGTGCCAGCAGTGAAGCTGCTCGGGGGCAGTACTTC.

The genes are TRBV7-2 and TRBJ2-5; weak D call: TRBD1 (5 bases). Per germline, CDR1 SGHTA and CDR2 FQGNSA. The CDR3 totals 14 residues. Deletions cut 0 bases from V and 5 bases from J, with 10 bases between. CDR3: CASSLAVGLETQYF. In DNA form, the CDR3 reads TGTGCCAGCAGCTTAGCGGTGGGGCTGGAGACCCAGTACTTC.

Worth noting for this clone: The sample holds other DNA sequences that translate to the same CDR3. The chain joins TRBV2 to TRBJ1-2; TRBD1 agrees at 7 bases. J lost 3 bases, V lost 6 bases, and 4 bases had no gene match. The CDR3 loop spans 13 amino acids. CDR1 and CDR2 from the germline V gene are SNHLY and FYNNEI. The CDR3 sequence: CASRAGTDYGYTF. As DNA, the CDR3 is TGTGCCAGCAGAGCCGGGACAGACTATGGCTACACCTTC. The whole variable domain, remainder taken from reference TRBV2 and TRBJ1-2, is EPEVTQTPSHQVTQMGQEVILRCVPISNHLYFYWYRQILGQKVEFLVSFYNNEISEKSEIFDDQFSVERPDGSNFTLKIRSTKLEDSAMYFCASRAGTDYGYTFGSGTRLTVV.

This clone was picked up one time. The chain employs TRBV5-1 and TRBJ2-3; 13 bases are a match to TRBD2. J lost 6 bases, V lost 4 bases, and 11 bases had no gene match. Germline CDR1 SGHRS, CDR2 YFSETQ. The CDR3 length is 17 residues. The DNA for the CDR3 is TGCGCCAGCAGCCCCGATATAACTAGCGGGGGGGCGGATACGCAGTATTTT. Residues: CASSPDITSGGADTQYF.

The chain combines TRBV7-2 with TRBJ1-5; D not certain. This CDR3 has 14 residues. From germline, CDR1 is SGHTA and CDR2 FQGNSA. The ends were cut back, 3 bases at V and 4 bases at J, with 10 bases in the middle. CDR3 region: CASSFFQSNQPQHF. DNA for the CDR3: TGTGCCAGCAGCTTCTTTCAGTCGAATCAGCCCCAGCATTTT.

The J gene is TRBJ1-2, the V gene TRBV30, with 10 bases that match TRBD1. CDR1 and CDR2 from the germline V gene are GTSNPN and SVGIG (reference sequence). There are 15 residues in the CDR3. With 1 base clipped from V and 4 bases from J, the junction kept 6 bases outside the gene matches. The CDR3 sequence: CAWSAETGGFYGYTF. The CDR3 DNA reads TGTGCCTGGAGTGCCGAGACAGGGGGCTTCTATGGCTACACCTTC.

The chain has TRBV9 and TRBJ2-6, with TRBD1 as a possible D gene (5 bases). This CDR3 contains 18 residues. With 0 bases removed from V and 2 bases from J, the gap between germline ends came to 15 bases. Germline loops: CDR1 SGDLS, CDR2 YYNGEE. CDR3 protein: CASSVGAGFFAGANVLTF. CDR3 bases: TGTGCCAGCAGCGTAGGGGCAGGGTTTTTTGCTGGGGCCAACGTCCTGACTTTC.

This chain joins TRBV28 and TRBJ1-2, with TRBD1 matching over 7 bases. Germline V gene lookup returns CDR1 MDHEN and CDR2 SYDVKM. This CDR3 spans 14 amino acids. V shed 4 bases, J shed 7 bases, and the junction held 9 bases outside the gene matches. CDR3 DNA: TGTGCCAGCAGTTCCACAGGGACAGCGGGTGGCTACACCTTC. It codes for CASSSTGTAGGYTF.

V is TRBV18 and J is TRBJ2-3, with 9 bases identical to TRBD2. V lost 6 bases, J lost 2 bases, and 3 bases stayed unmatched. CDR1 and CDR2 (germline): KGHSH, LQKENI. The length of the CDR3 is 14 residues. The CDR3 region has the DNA TGTGCCAGCTCCCGACTAGCGGCCACAGATACGCAGTATTTT. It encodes CASSRLAATDTQYF.

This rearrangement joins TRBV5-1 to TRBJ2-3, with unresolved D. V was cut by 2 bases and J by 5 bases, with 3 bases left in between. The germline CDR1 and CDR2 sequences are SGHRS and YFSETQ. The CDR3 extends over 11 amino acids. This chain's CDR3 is CASSFKDTQYF. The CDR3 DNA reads TGCGCCAGCAGCTTTAAAGATACGCAGTATTTT.

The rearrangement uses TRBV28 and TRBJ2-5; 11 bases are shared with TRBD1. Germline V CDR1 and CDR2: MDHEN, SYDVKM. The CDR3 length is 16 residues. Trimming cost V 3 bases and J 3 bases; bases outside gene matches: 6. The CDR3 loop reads CASSFYWDRGEETQYF. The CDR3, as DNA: TGTGCCAGCAGTTTTTATTGGGACAGGGGGGAAGAGACCCAGTACTTC.

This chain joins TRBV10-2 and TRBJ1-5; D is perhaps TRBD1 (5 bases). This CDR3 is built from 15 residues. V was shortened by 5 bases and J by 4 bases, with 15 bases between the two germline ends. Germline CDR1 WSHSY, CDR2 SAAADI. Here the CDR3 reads CASSYTGTVNQPQHF. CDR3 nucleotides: TGCGCCAGCAGTTACACCGGGACGGTGAATCAGCCCCAGCATTTT.

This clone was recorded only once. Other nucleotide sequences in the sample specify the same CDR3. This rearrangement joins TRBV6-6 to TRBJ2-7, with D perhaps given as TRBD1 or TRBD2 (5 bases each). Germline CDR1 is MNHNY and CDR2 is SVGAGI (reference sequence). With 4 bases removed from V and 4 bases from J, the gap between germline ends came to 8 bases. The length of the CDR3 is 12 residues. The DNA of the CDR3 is TGTGCCAGCAGTTCCGGGGCGTACGAGCAGTACTTC. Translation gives CASSSGAYEQYF.

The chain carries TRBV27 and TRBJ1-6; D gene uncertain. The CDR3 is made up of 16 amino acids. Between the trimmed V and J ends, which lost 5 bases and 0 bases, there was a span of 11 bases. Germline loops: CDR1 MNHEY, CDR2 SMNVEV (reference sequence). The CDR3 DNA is TGTGCCAGCAGTCCCGATGGGAGCTCCTATAATTCACCCCTCCACTTT. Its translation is CASSPDGSSYNSPLHF.

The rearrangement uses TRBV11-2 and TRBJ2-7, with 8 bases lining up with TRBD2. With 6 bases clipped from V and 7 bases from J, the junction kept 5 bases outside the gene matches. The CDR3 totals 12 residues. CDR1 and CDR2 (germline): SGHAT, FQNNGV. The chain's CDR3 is CASSLIAGEQYF. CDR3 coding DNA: TGTGCCAGCAGTTTAATAGCGGGGGAGCAGTACTTC.

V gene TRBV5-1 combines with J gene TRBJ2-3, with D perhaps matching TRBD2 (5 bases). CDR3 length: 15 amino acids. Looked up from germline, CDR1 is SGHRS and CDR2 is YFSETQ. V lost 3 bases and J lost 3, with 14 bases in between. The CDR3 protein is CASSSDGMGTDTQYF. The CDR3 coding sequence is TGCGCCAGCAGCTCGGACGGGATGGGGACAGATACGCAGTATTTT.

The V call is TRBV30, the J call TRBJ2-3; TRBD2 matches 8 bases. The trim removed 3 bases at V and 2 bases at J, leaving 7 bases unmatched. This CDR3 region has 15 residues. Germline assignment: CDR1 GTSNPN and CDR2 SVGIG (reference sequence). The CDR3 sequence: CAWSSSGGLTDTQYF. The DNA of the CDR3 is TGTGCCTGGAGCTCATCGGGGGGGCTCACAGATACGCAGTATTTT.

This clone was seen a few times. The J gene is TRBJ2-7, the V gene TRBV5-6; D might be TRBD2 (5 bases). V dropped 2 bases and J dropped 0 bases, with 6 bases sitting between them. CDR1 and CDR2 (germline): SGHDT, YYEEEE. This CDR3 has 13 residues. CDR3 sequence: CASSLRDSYEQYF. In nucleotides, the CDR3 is TGTGCCAGCAGCTTACGGGACTCCTACGAGCAGTACTTC.

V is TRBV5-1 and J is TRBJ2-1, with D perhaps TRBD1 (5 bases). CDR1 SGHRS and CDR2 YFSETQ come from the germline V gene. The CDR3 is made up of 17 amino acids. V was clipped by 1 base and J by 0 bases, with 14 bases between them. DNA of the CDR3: TGCGCCAGCAGCTTGTTTCCAGGGCCTAGCTCCTACAATGAGCAGTTCTTC. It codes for CASSLFPGPSSYNEQFF.

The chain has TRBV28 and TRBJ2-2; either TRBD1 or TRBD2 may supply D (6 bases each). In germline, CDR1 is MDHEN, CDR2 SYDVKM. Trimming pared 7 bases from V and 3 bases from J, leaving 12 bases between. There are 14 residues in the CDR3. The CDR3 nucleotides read TGTGCCAGCAATTGGGGGGCGGACACCGGGGAGCTGTTTTTT. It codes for CASNWGADTGELFF.

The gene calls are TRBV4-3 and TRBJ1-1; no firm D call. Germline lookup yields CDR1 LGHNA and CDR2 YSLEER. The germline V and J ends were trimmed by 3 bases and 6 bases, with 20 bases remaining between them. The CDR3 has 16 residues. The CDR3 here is CASSQNPSLWESEAFF. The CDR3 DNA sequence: TGCGCCAGCAGCCAGAATCCGAGCCTGTGGGAATCTGAAGCTTTCTTT.

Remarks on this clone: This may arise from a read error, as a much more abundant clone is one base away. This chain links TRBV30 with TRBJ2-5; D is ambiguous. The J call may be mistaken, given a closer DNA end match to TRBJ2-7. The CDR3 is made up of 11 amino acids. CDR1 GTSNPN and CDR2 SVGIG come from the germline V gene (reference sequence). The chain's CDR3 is CAWSGSYEQYF. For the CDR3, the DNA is TGTGCCTGGAGTGGATCCTACGAGCAGTACTTC.

The CDR3 here is CASSLVLGNEQYF. Written as DNA, the CDR3 is TGCGCCAGCAGCTTGGTTTTAGGGAACGAGCAGTACTTC. The chain combines TRBV5-1 with TRBJ2-7, with D unresolved. CDR1 and CDR2 (germline): SGHRS, YFSETQ. This CDR3 spans 13 amino acids. V was shortened by 0 bases and J by 5 bases, with 9 bases between the two germline ends. Variable domain in full (rest from reference TRBV5-1 and TRBJ2-7): KAGVTQTPRYLIKTRGQQVTLSCSPISGHRSVSWYQQTPGQGLQFLFEYFSETQRNKGNFPGRFSGRQFSNSRSEMNVSTLELGDSALYLCASSLVLGNEQYFGPGTRLTVT.

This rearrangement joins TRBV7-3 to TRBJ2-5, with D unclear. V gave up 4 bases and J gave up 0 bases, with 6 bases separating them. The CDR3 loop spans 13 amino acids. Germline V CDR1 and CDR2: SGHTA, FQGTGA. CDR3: CASSSMYQETQYF. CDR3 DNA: TGTGCCAGCAGCTCTATGTACCAAGAGACCCAGTACTTC.

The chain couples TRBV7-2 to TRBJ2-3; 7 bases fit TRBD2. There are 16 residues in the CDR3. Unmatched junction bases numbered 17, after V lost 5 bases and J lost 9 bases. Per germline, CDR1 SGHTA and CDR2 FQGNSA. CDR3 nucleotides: TGTGCCAGCAGCCCAACGTGGCTAGCGGTAGAAAGCACGCAGTATTTT. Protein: CASSPTWLAVESTQYF.

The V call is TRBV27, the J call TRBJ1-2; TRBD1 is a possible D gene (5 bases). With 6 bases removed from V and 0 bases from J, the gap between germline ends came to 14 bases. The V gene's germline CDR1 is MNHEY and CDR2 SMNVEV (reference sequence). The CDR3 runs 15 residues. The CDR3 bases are TGTGCCAGCAGCAAGGGGCAGCCCTCTAACTATGGCTACACCTTC. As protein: CASSKGQPSNYGYTF.